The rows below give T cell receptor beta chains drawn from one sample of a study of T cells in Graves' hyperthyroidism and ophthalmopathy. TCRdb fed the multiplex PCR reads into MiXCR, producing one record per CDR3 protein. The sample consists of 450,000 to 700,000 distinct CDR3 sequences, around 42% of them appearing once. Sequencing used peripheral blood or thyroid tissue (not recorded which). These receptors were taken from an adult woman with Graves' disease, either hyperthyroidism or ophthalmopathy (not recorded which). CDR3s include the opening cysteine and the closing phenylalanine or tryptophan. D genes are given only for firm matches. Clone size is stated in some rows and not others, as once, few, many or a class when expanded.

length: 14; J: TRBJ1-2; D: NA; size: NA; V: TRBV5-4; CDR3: CASSLGRGHYGYTF; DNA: TGTGCCAGCAGCTTGGGACGGGGGCACTATGGCTACACCTTC
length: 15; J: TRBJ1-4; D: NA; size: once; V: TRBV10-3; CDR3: CAISEEGPTNEKLFF; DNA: TGTGCCATCAGTGAGGAGGGGCCAACTAATGAAAAACTGTTTTTT
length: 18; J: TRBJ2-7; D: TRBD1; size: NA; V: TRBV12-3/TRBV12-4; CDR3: CASSKSTGVGRPSYEQYF; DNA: TGTGCCAGCAGTAAATCTACAGGGGTAGGTCGCCCTTCCTACGAGCAGTACTTC
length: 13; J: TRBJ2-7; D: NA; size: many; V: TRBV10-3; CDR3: CAISGSGIYEQYF; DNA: TGTGCCATCAGTGGGTCCGGGATCTACGAGCAGTACTTC
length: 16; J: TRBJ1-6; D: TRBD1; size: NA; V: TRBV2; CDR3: CASSEAGGDYNSPLHF; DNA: TGTGCCAGCAGTGAAGCAGGGGGCGACTATAATTCACCCCTCCACTTT
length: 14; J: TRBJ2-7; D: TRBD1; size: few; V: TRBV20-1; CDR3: CSARWTGGSYEQYF; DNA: TGCAGTGCTAGATGGACAGGAGGATCCTACGAGCAGTACTTC
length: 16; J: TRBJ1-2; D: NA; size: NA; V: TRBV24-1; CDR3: CATSDRRGGLTHGYTF; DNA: TGTGCCACCAGTGATCGTCGGGGAGGACTTACACATGGCTACACCTTC
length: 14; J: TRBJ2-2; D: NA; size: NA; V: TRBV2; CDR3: CASSEFGSSGELFF; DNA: TGTGCCAGCAGTGAATTCGGGAGCTCCGGGGAGCTGTTTTTT
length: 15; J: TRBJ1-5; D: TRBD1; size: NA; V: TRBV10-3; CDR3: CATGPGQAHNQPQHF; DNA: TGTGCCACCGGCCCCGGACAGGCCCACAATCAGCCCCAGCATTTT
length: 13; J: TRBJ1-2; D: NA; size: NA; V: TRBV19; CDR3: CASTDRERGGYTF; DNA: TGTGCCAGCACCGACCGGGAAAGGGGGGGCTACACCTTC
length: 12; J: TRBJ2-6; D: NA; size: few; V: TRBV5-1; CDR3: CASSLGGNVLTF; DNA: TGCGCCAGCAGCTTGGGGGGCAACGTCCTGACTTTC
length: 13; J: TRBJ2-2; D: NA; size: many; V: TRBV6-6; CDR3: CAIPTGFTGELFF; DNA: TGTGCCATCCCAACCGGGTTCACCGGGGAGCTGTTTTTT
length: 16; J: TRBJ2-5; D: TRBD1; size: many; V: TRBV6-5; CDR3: CASSDEGRGYQETQYF; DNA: TGTGCCAGCAGTGACGAGGGCAGGGGGTACCAAGAGACCCAGTACTTC
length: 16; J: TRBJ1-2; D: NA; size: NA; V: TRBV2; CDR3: CASSVLFWQGNYGYTF; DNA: TGTGCCAGCAGTGTTTTGTTCTGGCAGGGAAACTATGGCTACACCTTC
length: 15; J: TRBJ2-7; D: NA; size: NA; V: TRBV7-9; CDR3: CASGRPLPMSYEQYF; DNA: TGTGCCAGCGGACGGCCCCTCCCAATGTCCTACGAGCAGTACTTC
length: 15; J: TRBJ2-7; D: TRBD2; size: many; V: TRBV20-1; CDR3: CSAGGTSGSWGEQYF; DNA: TGCAGTGCTGGAGGGACTAGCGGGAGCTGGGGGGAGCAGTACTTC
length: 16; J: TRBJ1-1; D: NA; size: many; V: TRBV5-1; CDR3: CASSLLPGFMNTEAFF; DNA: TGCGCCAGCAGCTTGCTCCCAGGGTTTATGAACACTGAAGCTTTCTTT
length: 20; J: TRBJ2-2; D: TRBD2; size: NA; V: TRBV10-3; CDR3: CAISGRASGGFSPNTGELFF; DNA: TGTGCCATCAGTGGAAGGGCTAGCGGGGGATTTAGCCCGAACACCGGGGAGCTGTTTTTT
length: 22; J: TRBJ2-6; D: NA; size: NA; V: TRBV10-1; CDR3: CAWSATVSVAELSTTGANVLTF; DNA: TGTGCCTGGAGTGCCACCGTGTCGGTTGCAGAGCTTTCGACAACTGGGGCCAACGTCCTGACTTTC
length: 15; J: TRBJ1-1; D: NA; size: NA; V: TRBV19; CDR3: CASSIVLVMNTEAFF; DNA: TGTGCCAGTAGTATAGTTCTGGTCATGAACACTGAAGCTTTCTTT
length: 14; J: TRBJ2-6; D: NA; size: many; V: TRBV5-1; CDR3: CASSNTRGANVLTF; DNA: TGCGCCAGCAGCAATACTCGGGGGGCCAACGTCCTGACTTTC
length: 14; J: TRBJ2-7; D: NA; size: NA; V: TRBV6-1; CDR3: CASSDWGSSYEQYF; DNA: TGTGCCAGCAGTGATTGGGGCTCCTCCTACGAGCAGTACTTC
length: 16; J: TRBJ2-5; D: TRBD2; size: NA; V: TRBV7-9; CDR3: CASSWGTSGSRETQYF; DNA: TGTGCCAGCAGCTGGGGGACTAGCGGGAGCAGGGAGACCCAGTACTTC
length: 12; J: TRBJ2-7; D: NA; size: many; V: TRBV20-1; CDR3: CSVEGEGRKQYF; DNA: TGCAGTGTTGAAGGTGAGGGACGGAAACAGTACTTC
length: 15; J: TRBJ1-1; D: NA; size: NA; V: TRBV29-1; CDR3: CSVELRARGGGEAFF; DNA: TGCAGCGTTGAGCTTCGGGCCCGGGGAGGCGGTGAAGCTTTCTTT
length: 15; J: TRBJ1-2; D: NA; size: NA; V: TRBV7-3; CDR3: CASSLTVGLNYGYTF; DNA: TGTGCCAGCAGCTTAACGGTGGGATTGAACTATGGCTACACCTTC
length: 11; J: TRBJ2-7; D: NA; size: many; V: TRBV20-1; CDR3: CSATPIHEQYF; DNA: TGCAGTGCCACGCCGATTCACGAGCAGTACTTC
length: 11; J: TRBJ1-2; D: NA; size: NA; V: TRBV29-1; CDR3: CSVQSGYGYTF; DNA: TGCAGCGTTCAATCTGGGTATGGCTACACCTTC
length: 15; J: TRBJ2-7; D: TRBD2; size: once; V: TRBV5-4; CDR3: CASNEDGRDSYEQYF; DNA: TGTGCCAGCAACGAAGACGGGAGGGACTCCTACGAGCAGTACTTC
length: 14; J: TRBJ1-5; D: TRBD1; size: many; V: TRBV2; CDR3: CASSVQGRFQPQHF; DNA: TGTGCCAGCAGTGTACAGGGGAGGTTTCAGCCCCAGCATTTT
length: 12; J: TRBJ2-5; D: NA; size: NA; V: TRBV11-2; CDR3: CAQGSWGETQYF; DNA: TGTGCCCAAGGGAGTTGGGGAGAGACCCAGTACTTC
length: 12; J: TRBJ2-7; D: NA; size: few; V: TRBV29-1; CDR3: CSVGRDSYEQYF; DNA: TGCAGCGTTGGGCGAGACTCCTACGAGCAGTACTTC
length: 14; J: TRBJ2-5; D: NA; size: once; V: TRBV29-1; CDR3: CSVRFPGGYETQYF; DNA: TGCAGCGTACGATTCCCTGGAGGGTATGAGACCCAGTACTTC
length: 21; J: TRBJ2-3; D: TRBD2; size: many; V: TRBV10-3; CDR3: CAISGYSPGTSPESDTDTQYF; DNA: TGTGCCATCAGTGGATATTCACCAGGGACTAGCCCAGAGTCGGACACAGATACGCAGTATTTT
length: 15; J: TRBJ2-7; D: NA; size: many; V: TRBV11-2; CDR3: CASSLEAGQTYEQYF; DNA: TGTGCCAGCAGCTTAGAAGCCGGACAGACCTACGAGCAGTACTTC
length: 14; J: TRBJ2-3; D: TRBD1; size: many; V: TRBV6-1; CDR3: CASSHGQATDTQYF; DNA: TGTGCCAGCTCCCACGGACAGGCCACAGATACGCAGTATTTT
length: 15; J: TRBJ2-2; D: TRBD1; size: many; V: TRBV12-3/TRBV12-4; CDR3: CASSYRDRYTGELFF; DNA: TGTGCCAGCAGTTACCGGGACAGATACACCGGGGAGCTGTTTTTT
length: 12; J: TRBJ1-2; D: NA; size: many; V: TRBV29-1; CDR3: CSAPQGYYGYTF; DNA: TGCAGCGCCCCACAGGGTTACTATGGCTACACCTTC
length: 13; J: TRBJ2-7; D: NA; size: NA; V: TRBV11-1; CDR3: CASSLGGFREQYF; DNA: TGTGCCAGCAGCTTAGGTGGTTTTCGCGAGCAGTACTTC
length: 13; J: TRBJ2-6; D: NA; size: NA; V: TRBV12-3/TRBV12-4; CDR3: CASQSSGANVLTF; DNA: TGTGCCAGCCAGAGCTCTGGGGCCAACGTCCTGACTTTC
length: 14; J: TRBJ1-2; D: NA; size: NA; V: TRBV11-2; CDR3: CASSSPSGRIGYTF; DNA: TGTGCCAGCAGCTCCCCCAGTGGCAGGATTGGCTACACCTTC
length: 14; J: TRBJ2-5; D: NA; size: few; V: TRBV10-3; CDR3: CAIGTQGSNQPQYF; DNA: TGTGCTATCGGTACGCAGGGGAGCAATCAGCCCCAGTACTTC
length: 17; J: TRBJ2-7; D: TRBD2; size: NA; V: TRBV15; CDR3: CATSRDLGAGGIYEQYF; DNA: TGTGCCACCAGCAGAGATCTGGGAGCGGGAGGGATCTACGAGCAGTACTTC
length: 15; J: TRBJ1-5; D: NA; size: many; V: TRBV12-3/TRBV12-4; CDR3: CASSKGAGAVQPQHF; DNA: TGTGCCAGCAGCAAAGGAGCAGGGGCGGTTCAGCCCCAGCATTTT
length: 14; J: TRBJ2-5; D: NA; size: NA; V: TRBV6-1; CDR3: CASSSKGMMETQYF; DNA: TGTGCCAGCAGCAGTAAGGGGATGATGGAGACCCAGTACTTC
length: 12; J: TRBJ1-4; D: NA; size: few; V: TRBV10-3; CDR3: CAISLGNEKLFF; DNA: TGTGCCATCAGCCTGGGTAATGAAAAACTGTTTTTT
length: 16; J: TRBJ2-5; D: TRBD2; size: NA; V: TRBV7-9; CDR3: CASSRVAGDTGEPQYF; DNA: TGTGCCAGCAGCCGGGTAGCGGGAGACACCGGGGAGCCCCAGTACTTC
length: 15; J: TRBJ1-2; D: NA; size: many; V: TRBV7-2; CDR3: CASSLAPTELYGYTF; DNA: TGTGCCAGCAGCTTAGCACCCACTGAACTCTATGGCTACACCTTC
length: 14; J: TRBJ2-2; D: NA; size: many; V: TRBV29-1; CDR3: CSVRGQPYTGELFF; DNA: TGCAGCGTGCGGGGACAACCCTACACCGGGGAGCTGTTTTTT
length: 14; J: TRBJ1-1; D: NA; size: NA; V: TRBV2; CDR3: CTSSVGAWGTEAFF; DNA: TGTACCAGCAGCGTGGGGGCGTGGGGCACTGAAGCTTTCTTT
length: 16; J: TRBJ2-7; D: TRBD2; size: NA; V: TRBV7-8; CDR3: CASSRTSGGVSYEQYF; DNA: TGTGCCAGCAGCCGGACTAGCGGGGGGGTCTCCTACGAGCAGTACTTC
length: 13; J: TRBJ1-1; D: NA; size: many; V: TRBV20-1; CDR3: CSAMSGLNTEAFF; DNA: TGCAGTGCTATGAGTGGATTGAACACTGAAGCTTTCTTT
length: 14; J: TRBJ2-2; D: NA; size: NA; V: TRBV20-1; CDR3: CSVSRDIDTGELFF; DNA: TGCAGTGTCTCCCGGGACATCGACACCGGGGAGCTGTTTTTT
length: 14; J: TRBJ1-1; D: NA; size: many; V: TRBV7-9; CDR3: CASSQLAGNTEAFF; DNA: TGTGCCAGCAGCCAACTCGCGGGTAACACTGAAGCTTTCTTT
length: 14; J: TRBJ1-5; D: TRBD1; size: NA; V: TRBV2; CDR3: CASRIGQGNQPQHF; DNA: TGTGCTAGTAGAATCGGACAGGGCAATCAGCCCCAGCATTTT
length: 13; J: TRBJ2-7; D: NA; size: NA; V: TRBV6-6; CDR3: CASRTGQTYERYF; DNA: TGTGCCAGCAGGACCGGACAGACCTACGAGCGGTACTTC
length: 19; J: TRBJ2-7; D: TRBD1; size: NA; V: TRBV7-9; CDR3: CASSLARLLQGARSYEQYF; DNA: TGTGCCAGCAGCTTAGCGCGTCTCTTACAGGGGGCGCGGAGTTACGAGCAGTACTTC
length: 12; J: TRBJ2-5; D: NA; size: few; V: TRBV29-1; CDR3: CSVELAAETQYF; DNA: TGCAGCGTTGAATTAGCGGCGGAGACCCAGTACTTC
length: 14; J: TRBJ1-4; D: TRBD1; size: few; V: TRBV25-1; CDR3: CASSEDRGLAKLFF; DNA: TGTGCCAGCAGTGAAGACAGGGGTCTTGCAAAACTGTTTTTT